This T cell receptor (beta chain) stems from a study of post-analysis software for immune sequencing data. Findings and limits, study-wide: For normalized Chao1 diversity, multiple sclerosis patients scored significantly lower than controls did. TRBV5-6, TRBV5-1 and TRBV20-1 belonged to a set of roughly five TRBV segments that were more frequent in patients than controls.

A note on this clonotype: What it binds is not known.

Per germline, CDR1 DFQATT and CDR2 SNEGSKA (reference sequence). The CDR3 sequence is 11 residues long. Deletions cut 4 bases from V and 1 base from J, with 4 bases between. Libraries were made from TCR beta cDNA, and they carried unique molecular identifiers. The authors obtained 500,000 to 600,000 cDNA molecules from around 0.96 to 9.9 million T cells. TCRdb reprocessed the PCR reads via MiXCR and lists one record per CDR3 protein. The sample holds approximately 730,000 distinct CDR3 sequences, about 27% seen once. Material for sequencing was blood. The chain employs TRBV20-1 and TRBJ2-5; D remains ambiguous. This TCR was recovered from a girl aged 5-17 years with multiple sclerosis. CDR3 nucleotides: TGCAGTGCTACCCTCCAAGAGACCCAGTACTTC. It is translated as CSATLQETQYF.